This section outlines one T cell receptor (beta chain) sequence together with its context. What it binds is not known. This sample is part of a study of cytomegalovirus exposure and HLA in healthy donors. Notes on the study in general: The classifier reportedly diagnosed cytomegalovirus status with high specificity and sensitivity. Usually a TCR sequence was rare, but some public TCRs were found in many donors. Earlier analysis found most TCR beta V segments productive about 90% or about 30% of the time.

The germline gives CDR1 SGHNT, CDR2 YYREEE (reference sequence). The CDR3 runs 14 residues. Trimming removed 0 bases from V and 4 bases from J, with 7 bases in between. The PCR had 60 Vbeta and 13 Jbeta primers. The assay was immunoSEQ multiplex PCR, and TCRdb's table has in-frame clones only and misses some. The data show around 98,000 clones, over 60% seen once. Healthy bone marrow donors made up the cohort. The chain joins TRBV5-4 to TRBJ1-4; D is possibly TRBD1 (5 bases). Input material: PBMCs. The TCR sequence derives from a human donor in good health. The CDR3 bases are TGTGCCAGCAGCTTGGCGGGGGATAATGAAAAACTGTTTTTT. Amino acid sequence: CASSLAGDNEKLFF.